These T cell receptor beta chains were read from a single sample in a study of breast tumors, draining lymph nodes, adjacent tissues. MiXCR, run by TCRdb on the multiplex PCR reads, gives a single entry per CDR3 protein. The table records more than 50,000 distinct CDR3 sequences, 42% of them present only once. Sequenced sample: breast tumor tissue. The receptor set was obtained from a female donor with breast cancer. Some clones in this sample may be carry-over from other donors' samples. The CDR3 runs from the conserved cysteine through the conserved F or W. D genes are given only for firm matches.

d_call,v_call,cdr3_aa
NA,TRBV6-2/TRBV6-3,CASSYLGEYEQYF
TRBD1,TRBV6-4,CASSAGQGYNEQFF
TRBD1,TRBV20-1,CSAAKPGQGGNQPQHF
TRBD2,TRBV20-1,CSARKELAGGTGELFF
TRBD2,TRBV11-3,CASSLAGGTGELFF
NA,TRBV18,CASSRDGGNQPQHF
TRBD1,TRBV25-1,CASSVVGQGEEKLFF
NA,TRBV5-6,CASSLARNIQYF
NA,TRBV15,CATSRDVSFEAFF
NA,TRBV7-3,CASSLTLGLPGTGQLFF
TRBD2,TRBV7-2,CASSLVAGGTDTQYF
TRBD1,TRBV4-1,CASSQEGQEKDYGYTF
NA,TRBV12-3/TRBV12-4,CASSPRDPGYGYTF
NA,TRBV7-2,CASSGRTELPQHF
TRBD1,TRBV20-1,CSVASTGGSNQPQHF
TRBD2,TRBV29-1,CSVGRSGGLGELFF
NA,TRBV7-2,CASSLVGSYNEQYF